Listed below are T cell receptor beta chains from one sample, sequenced in a study of Tregs in tolerant kidney transplant recipients. Data came from immunoSEQ multiplex PCR; TCRdb stores just in-frame clones and leaves some out. The sample consists of 75,000 to 95,000 clones, around 94% of them appearing once. The sequenced sample consisted of CD8+ T cells from blood. The origin of the receptors is a human donor in good health. The CDR3 runs from the conserved cysteine through the conserved F or W. The D gene is left open where the match is weak. Clone size is given for some rows only: seen once, a few or many times, or a class if the clone is expanded.

V gene: TRBV21-1
J gene: TRBJ1-2
D gene: NA
clone size: NA
CDR3 protein: CASSKALRQGNYGYTF

V gene: TRBV2
J gene: TRBJ1-5
D gene: TRBD1
clone size: NA
CDR3 protein: CASSERQGGQPQHF

V gene: TRBV19
J gene: TRBJ2-1
D gene: NA
clone size: NA
CDR3 protein: CASSWGIGYEQFF

V gene: TRBV5-1
J gene: TRBJ2-7
D gene: NA
clone size: NA
CDR3 protein: CASALTVTYEQYF

V gene: TRBV15
J gene: TRBJ1-2
D gene: TRBD1
clone size: NA
CDR3 protein: CATSRGRQGHYGYTF

V gene: TRBV15
J gene: TRBJ1-2
D gene: NA
clone size: once
CDR3 protein: CATSRDPEDLALYGYTF

V gene: TRBV15
J gene: TRBJ1-2
D gene: TRBD1
clone size: NA
CDR3 protein: CATSSPGQEPYGYTF

V gene: TRBV5-5
J gene: TRBJ2-7
D gene: NA
clone size: NA
CDR3 protein: CASSLVGNEQYF

V gene: TRBV15
J gene: TRBJ2-3
D gene: TRBD2
clone size: NA
CDR3 protein: CATSRETGGRGDTQYF

V gene: TRBV7-6
J gene: TRBJ1-1
D gene: NA
clone size: NA
CDR3 protein: CASSPRMNTEAFF

V gene: TRBV2
J gene: TRBJ2-2
D gene: TRBD1
clone size: NA
CDR3 protein: CASLQGRGRTGELFF

V gene: TRBV4-1
J gene: TRBJ2-1
D gene: TRBD2
clone size: NA
CDR3 protein: CASSQDRASGGAWYADEQFF

V gene: TRBV10-3
J gene: TRBJ2-1
D gene: NA
clone size: NA
CDR3 protein: CAISDSTYNEQFF

V gene: TRBV10-1
J gene: TRBJ2-7
D gene: NA
clone size: NA
CDR3 protein: CASSESGVYEQYF

V gene: TRBV11-2
J gene: TRBJ2-7
D gene: NA
clone size: NA
CDR3 protein: CASSLMGGTYEQYF

V gene: TRBV4-1
J gene: TRBJ1-1
D gene: NA
clone size: NA
CDR3 protein: CASSRPGEGTEAFF

V gene: TRBV6-5
J gene: TRBJ1-5
D gene: NA
clone size: NA
CDR3 protein: CASRSIQGSNQPQHF

V gene: TRBV5-1
J gene: TRBJ2-7
D gene: TRBD2
clone size: NA
CDR3 protein: CARGAGGWTSGSSYEQYF

V gene: TRBV10-1
J gene: TRBJ2-7
D gene: NA
clone size: NA
CDR3 protein: CASSEYLPGSSYEQYF

V gene: TRBV10-3
J gene: TRBJ1-1
D gene: NA
clone size: NA
CDR3 protein: CAIRPKEDEAFF

V gene: TRBV27
J gene: TRBJ1-3
D gene: NA
clone size: NA
CDR3 protein: CASSLSGPGNTIYF

V gene: TRBV5-4
J gene: TRBJ2-7
D gene: NA
clone size: NA
CDR3 protein: CASSTDGYEQYF

V gene: TRBV5-8
J gene: TRBJ2-7
D gene: TRBD2
clone size: once
CDR3 protein: CASSFGGGTYEQYF

V gene: TRBV18
J gene: TRBJ1-2
D gene: TRBD1
clone size: NA
CDR3 protein: CASSPLAGQEPRNYGYTF

V gene: TRBV4-1
J gene: TRBJ1-5
D gene: TRBD1
clone size: NA
CDR3 protein: CASSQSPGTGGSQPQHF

V gene: TRBV4-1
J gene: TRBJ2-1
D gene: TRBD1
clone size: NA
CDR3 protein: CASSQDTGTAPAYNEQFF

V gene: TRBV9
J gene: TRBJ1-6
D gene: TRBD1
clone size: NA
CDR3 protein: CASSVGQGDSTPLHF

V gene: TRBV5-1
J gene: TRBJ2-1
D gene: TRBD2
clone size: NA
CDR3 protein: CASSWISGSGYNEQFF

V gene: TRBV11-2
J gene: TRBJ2-1
D gene: TRBD2
clone size: NA
CDR3 protein: CASSLDGLATNNEQFF

V gene: TRBV11-2
J gene: TRBJ2-1
D gene: NA
clone size: NA
CDR3 protein: CASSPGLSSYNEQFF

V gene: TRBV13
J gene: TRBJ2-7
D gene: NA
clone size: NA
CDR3 protein: CASSLGTQGQYF

V gene: TRBV4-1
J gene: TRBJ1-2
D gene: NA
clone size: once
CDR3 protein: CASSLALLYGYTF

V gene: TRBV5-6
J gene: TRBJ2-7
D gene: NA
clone size: NA
CDR3 protein: CASTSTGQLFPWEQYF

V gene: TRBV27
J gene: TRBJ2-7
D gene: TRBD2
clone size: NA
CDR3 protein: CASSPWTSGIYEQYF

V gene: TRBV5-1
J gene: TRBJ1-2
D gene: NA
clone size: once
CDR3 protein: CASSLANTYYGYTF

V gene: TRBV6-5
J gene: TRBJ2-7
D gene: NA
clone size: once
CDR3 protein: CASRLRGATYEQYF

V gene: TRBV10-3
J gene: TRBJ1-5
D gene: NA
clone size: NA
CDR3 protein: CAISDIQSQPQHF

V gene: TRBV18
J gene: TRBJ1-5
D gene: NA
clone size: NA
CDR3 protein: CASSPEGSGNQPQHF

V gene: TRBV6-5
J gene: TRBJ1-4
D gene: TRBD1
clone size: NA
CDR3 protein: CASSYSGTGFEKLFF

V gene: TRBV5-6
J gene: TRBJ1-2
D gene: NA
clone size: NA
CDR3 protein: CASSLGGPNYGYTF

V gene: TRBV5-4
J gene: TRBJ2-5
D gene: NA
clone size: NA
CDR3 protein: CASSSWGSPGTQYF

V gene: TRBV7-9
J gene: TRBJ2-2
D gene: TRBD1
clone size: NA
CDR3 protein: CASSSGTGHRSGELFF

V gene: TRBV6-6
J gene: TRBJ1-2
D gene: NA
clone size: NA
CDR3 protein: CASRGGAGVYGYTF

V gene: TRBV19
J gene: TRBJ2-7
D gene: NA
clone size: NA
CDR3 protein: CASSSTGPRYEQYF

V gene: TRBV4-1
J gene: TRBJ2-2
D gene: TRBD2
clone size: NA
CDR3 protein: CASSQGSILAGGTGELFF